These 31 T cell receptor beta chains came from one sample sequenced in a study of blood T cell repertoires in COVID-19. This table comes from immunoSEQ multiplex PCR, and its TCRdb copy is limited to in-frame clones, with some not included. This sample has about 72,000 clones, with about nine tenths found just once. Sequenced: peripheral blood. Source of these receptors: a man aged 65-85 years with active or convalescent COVID-19.

This clone was observed a few times. CDR3 DNA sequence: TGTGCCTACGGAGCGGGCACAACCGGGGAGCTGTTTTTT. Translating it yields CAYGAGTTGELFF. V gene TRBV30 combines with J gene TRBJ2-2, with D possibly matching TRBD2 (6 bases). The CDR3 sequence is 13 residues long. V shed 7 bases and J shed 5 bases, with 14 bases lying between them. Germline CDR1 and CDR2: GTSNPN and SVGIG (reference sequence).

The chain carries TRBV7-9 and TRBJ2-1; D possibly corresponds to TRBD1 (7 bases). Germline V gives CDR1 SEHNR, CDR2 FQNEAQ (reference sequence). With 7 bases removed from V and 8 bases from J, the gap between germline ends came to 21 bases. The CDR3 loop spans 15 amino acids. CDR3 amino acids: CASTLGWTGGDEQFF. In DNA, the CDR3 is TGTGCCAGCACCTTGGGGTGGACAGGAGGGGATGAGCAGTTCTTC.

As for this clone: The sample contains more than one DNA sequence encoding this CDR3. V usage is TRBV6-2 or TRBV6-3 and J usage is TRBJ2-5, with 8 bases aligning to TRBD2. V lost 3 bases to trimming and J lost 2 bases; unmatched junction nucleotides: 5. This CDR3 is 15 amino acids long. Germline values: CDR1 MNHEY, CDR2 SVGEGT. The DNA of the CDR3 is TGTGCCAGCAGTTATCTTACTAGCGGTCAAGAGACCCAGTACTTC. Translation gives CASSYLTSGQETQYF.

The chain has TRBV29-1 and TRBJ2-1; 12 bases map to TRBD2. The germline CDR1 and CDR2 sequences are SQVTM and ANQGSEA. The CDR3 is 16 residues long. V was clipped by 6 bases and J by 0 bases; unmatched bases: 6. The CDR3 region is CSVDGLAGYSYNEQFF. CDR3 DNA: TGCAGCGTGGATGGACTAGCGGGGTACTCCTACAATGAGCAGTTCTTC.

The rearrangement uses TRBV3-1 (or the pseudogene TRBV3-2) and TRBJ2-1; 11 nucleotides match TRBD2. The CDR3 contains 15 residues. V lost 4 bases, J lost 2 bases, and 1 base stayed unmatched. The germline CDR1 and CDR2 sequences are LGHDT and YNNKEL (reference sequence). Here the CDR3 reads CASSLAGGPYNEQFF. DNA of the CDR3: TGTGCCAGCAGCCTAGCGGGAGGGCCCTACAATGAGCAGTTCTTC.

V is TRBV6-1 and J is TRBJ1-2; a possible D gene is TRBD1 (5 bases). The CDR3 length is 13 residues. V lost 1 base and J 10 bases, leaving 13 bases between the germline ends. Germline CDR1 is MNHNS and CDR2 is SASEGT. In DNA, the CDR3 is TGTGCCAGCAGTGAAGTACACGACAGACCCTACACCTTC. It yields the protein CASSEVHDRPYTF.

This clone was detected once. The V and J genes are TRBV28 and TRBJ2-7; weak D call: TRBD1 (5 bases). CDR1 is MDHEN and CDR2 is SYDVKM in the germline V gene. This CDR3 has 12 amino acids. Trimming stripped 4 bases from V and 9 bases from J, with 13 bases between. The CDR3 DNA follows: TGTGCCAGCAGTTCAGGGCCAAGGCTGCAGTACTTC. Protein: CASSSGPRLQYF. Based on the CDR3 plus reference TRBV28 and TRBJ2-7, the full variable domain is DVKVTQSSRYLVKRTGEKVFLECVQDMDHENMFWYRQDPGLGLRLIYFSYDVKMKEKGDIPEGYSVSREKKERFSLILESASTNQTSMYLCASSSGPRLQYFGPGTRLTVT.

V and J are TRBV11-2 and TRBJ2-7; the match to TRBD2 covers 7 bases. The CDR3 extends over 15 amino acids. CDR1 and CDR2 (germline): SGHAT, FQNNGV. V lost 0 bases and J lost 0; bases outside the gene matches: 2. DNA of the CDR3: TGTGCCAGCAGCTTAGAACTAGCGAGCTCCTACGAGCAGTACTTC. Its protein is CASSLELASSYEQYF.

This sequence joins TRBV7-3 and TRBJ1-1; D is perhaps TRBD1 (5 bases). The CDR3 consists of 13 residues. Trimming left V 2 bases short and J 2 bases short, with 6 bases between. Germline V gene data show CDR1 as SGHTA and CDR2 as FQGTGA. CDR3 DNA: TGTGCCAGCAGCTTATGGGGCAACACTGAAGCTTTCTTT. Translated, it gives CASSLWGNTEAFF.

This clone was found once. The chain carries TRBV12-5 and TRBJ2-4; D may be TRBD2 (5 bases). The germline V gene encodes CDR1 LGHNT and CDR2 FRNRAP. The CDR3 covers 17 residues. Trimming took off 0 bases at V and 0 bases at J, with 12 bases between the two ends. CDR3 in DNA: TGTGCTAGTGGTTTGGTAAGGGCGAGGGTAGCCAAAAACATTCAGTACTTC. This codes for CASGLVRARVAKNIQYF.

The chain couples TRBV5-1 to TRBJ2-7; weak D call: TRBD2 (7 bases). V was cut by 5 bases and J by 3 bases, with 18 bases left in between. Germline V gives CDR1 SGHRS, CDR2 YFSETQ. This CDR3 has 15 residues. The CDR3, as DNA: TGCGCCAGCAGGCCGGGAGGAGGGGACAACTACGAGCAGTACTTC. Protein sequence: CASRPGGGDNYEQYF. The full variable domain, completed using reference TRBV5-1 and TRBJ2-7, is KAGVTQTPRYLIKTRGQQVTLSCSPISGHRSVSWYQQTPGQGLQFLFEYFSETQRNKGNFPGRFSGRQFSNSRSEMNVSTLELGDSALYLCASRPGGGDNYEQYFGPGTRLTVT.

The chain recombines TRBV5-6 with TRBJ1-6; 9 bases map to TRBD1. The CDR3 has 16 residues. Germline loops: CDR1 SGHDT, CDR2 YYEEEE. Trimming at V came to 2 bases and at J to 4 bases, leaving 4 bases not matched to a gene. The CDR3 DNA follows: TGTGCCAGCAGCTTAGGGACAGGGCTATATAATTCACCCCTCCACTTT. This codes for CASSLGTGLYNSPLHF.

The rearrangement links TRBV28 to TRBJ2-7; 8 positions agree with TRBD1. Trimming at V came to 6 bases and at J to 6 bases, leaving 4 bases not matched to a gene. Germline V gene data show CDR1 as MDHEN and CDR2 as SYDVKM. The CDR3 length is 12 residues. CDR3 nucleotides: TGTGCCAGCAGCACGACAGGGGTCGAGCAGTACTTC. This sequence encodes CASSTTGVEQYF. Supplemented by reference TRBV28 and TRBJ2-7, the full variable domain reads DVKVTQSSRYLVKRTGEKVFLECVQDMDHENMFWYRQDPGLGLRLIYFSYDVKMKEKGDIPEGYSVSREKKERFSLILESASTNQTSMYLCASSTTGVEQYFGPGTRLTVT.

This rearrangement joins TRBV28 to TRBJ1-2; TRBD1 matches at 7 bases. Germline V gene lookup returns CDR1 MDHEN and CDR2 SYDVKM. With 2 bases clipped from V and 4 bases from J, the junction kept 4 bases outside the gene matches. This CDR3 contains 14 residues. DNA for the CDR3: TGTGCCAGCAGTTTAGGGGCAGGGGGCTATGGCTACACCTTC. Translating gives CASSLGAGGYGYTF.

The chain couples TRBV6-2 or TRBV6-3 to TRBJ1-1; 7 bases match TRBD1. This CDR3 contains 15 residues. Per the germline V gene, CDR1 is MNHEY and CDR2 is SVGEGT. With 5 bases clipped from V and 4 bases from J, the junction kept 10 bases outside the gene matches. The CDR3 coding sequence is TGTGCCAGCAGTCGTCGGACAGGAAAGAGCACTGAAGCTTTCTTT. The encoded protein is CASSRRTGKSTEAFF.

The chain joins TRBV19 to TRBJ2-5; 16 bases line up with TRBD2. Germline V CDR1 and CDR2: LNHDA, SQIVND (reference sequence). The ends lost 9 bases at V and 1 base at J; junction bases unmatched: 5. This CDR3 has 16 residues. CDR3 nucleotide sequence: TGTGCCAGCACGGGACTAGCGGGAGGGCCCCAAGAGACCCAGTACTTC. Translated, it gives CASTGLAGGPQETQYF.

The V and J genes are TRBV27 and TRBJ1-6; TRBD1 matches 7 bases. With 5 bases clipped from V and 6 bases from J, the junction kept 4 bases outside the gene matches. This CDR3 contains 14 residues. Germline CDR1 MNHEY, CDR2 SMNVEV (reference sequence). CDR3 nucleotide sequence: TGTGCCAGCAGTCGGACAGGCCCTAATTCACCCCTCCACTTT. Its protein is CASSRTGPNSPLHF.

This clone was seen once. The gene calls are TRBV7-8 and TRBJ2-1, with D maybe TRBD2 (6 bases). The ends were cut back, 5 bases at V and 6 bases at J, with 20 bases in the middle. The CDR3 is 16 residues long. The germline V gene has CDR1 SGHVS and CDR2 FQNEAQ. The CDR3 nucleotides read TGTGCCAGCAGCCTTAATCGGGAGCTCCTTTTCAATGAGCAGTTCTTC. Encoded protein: CASSLNRELLFNEQFF. Filled out from reference TRBV7-8 and TRBJ2-1, the complete variable domain reads GAGVSQSPRYKVAKRGQDVALRCDPISGHVSLFWYQQALGQGPEFLTYFQNEAQLDKSGLPSDRFFAERPEGSVSTLKIQRTQQEDSAVYLCASSLNRELLFNEQFFGPGTRLTVL.

The V and J genes are TRBV30 and TRBJ1-5; D may be TRBD1 (6 bases). The CDR3 has 15 residues. V was cut by 4 bases and J by 2 bases, with 15 bases left in between. The germline V gene encodes CDR1 GTSNPN and CDR2 SVGIG (reference sequence). CDR3 nucleotide sequence: TGTGCCTGGAAGCCTACAGGGATCGGCAATCAGCCCCAGCATTTT. Protein product: CAWKPTGIGNQPQHF.

The J gene is TRBJ2-3, the V gene TRBV9; TRBD1 is a possible D gene (6 bases). The CDR3 contains 15 residues. CDR1 is SGDLS, CDR2 YYNGEE, per germline. With 0 bases removed from V and 3 bases from J, the gap between germline ends came to 11 bases. The CDR3 sequence is CASSVGNGQTDTQYF. The CDR3 nucleotides are TGTGCCAGCAGCGTAGGGAACGGACAGACAGATACGCAGTATTTT.

The J gene is TRBJ1-1, the V gene TRBV12-5; 7 bases are shared with TRBD1. Germline-derived CDR1 and CDR2 are LGHNT and FRNRAP. Trimming at V came to 5 bases and at J to 3 bases, leaving 6 bases not matched to a gene. The CDR3 loop spans 14 amino acids. CDR3 loop: CASGRGQVDTEAFF. CDR3 bases: TGTGCTAGTGGTCGAGGACAGGTGGACACTGAAGCTTTCTTT.

The CDR3 protein is CASSYEPRTGQYTQYF. DNA for the CDR3: TGTGCCAGCAGTTACGAGCCTCGGACAGGGCAATATACGCAGTATTTT. This chain joins TRBV6-2 or TRBV6-3 and TRBJ2-3; 8 bases line up with TRBD1. CDR1 and CDR2 (germline): MNHEY, SVGEGT. The CDR3 loop spans 16 amino acids. With 2 bases clipped from V and 7 bases from J, the junction kept 11 bases outside the gene matches.

V is TRBV9 and J is TRBJ2-5; D ambiguous. The V end lost 4 bases, the J end lost 5 bases, and 12 bases lay between the germline ends. This CDR3 comprises 13 residues. Germline V gene lookup returns CDR1 SGDLS and CDR2 YYNGEE. This CDR3 is CASSTAPGETQYF. In nucleotides, the CDR3 is TGTGCCAGCAGCACGGCCCCCGGGGAGACCCAGTACTTC.

The chain employs TRBV27 and TRBJ2-3; 13 bases are shared with TRBD2. The CDR3 length is 16 residues. V lost 2 bases to trimming and J lost 6 bases; unmatched junction nucleotides: 5. Germline lookup yields CDR1 MNHEY and CDR2 SMNVEV (reference sequence). Here the CDR3 reads CASSLAGTSGMDTQYF. The CDR3 nucleotides read TGTGCCAGCAGTTTAGCAGGGACTAGCGGGATGGATACGCAGTATTTT.

The genes are TRBV6-1 and TRBJ2-2; 8 nucleotides agree with TRBD2. The V segment lost 8 bases and the J segment 6 bases; nucleotides outside the gene matches: 5. CDR3 length: 13 residues. CDR1 MNHNS and CDR2 SASEGT come from the germline V gene. The CDR3 is CASRRGVAGELFF. In nucleotides, the CDR3 is TGTGCCAGCCGGCGGGGGGTCGCCGGGGAGCTGTTTTTT.

The chain recombines TRBV11-2 with TRBJ1-1; TRBD1 might be the D (5 bases). The length of the CDR3 is 16 residues. V lost 4 bases to trimming and J lost 0 bases, with 15 bases between them. The germline V gene has CDR1 SGHAT and CDR2 FQNNGV. CDR3 sequence reads: CASSSDQGGLNTEAFF. As DNA, the CDR3 is TGTGCCAGCAGCTCGGACCAGGGCGGACTGAACACTGAAGCTTTCTTT.

The chain uses TRBV24-1 and TRBJ2-5; 8 bases map to TRBD1. This CDR3 region has 22 residues. Germline loops: CDR1 KGHDR, CDR2 SFDVKD. V was pared by 4 bases and J by 1 base, with 25 bases of the junction left unmatched. In nucleotides, the CDR3 is TGTGCCACCAGTGACACCTTAGGACAGGGAAAGACAACCCGAGGTTCCCAAGAGACCCAGTACTTC. It codes for CATSDTLGQGKTTRGSQETQYF.

This chain links TRBV7-3 with TRBJ2-2, with 11 bases identical to TRBD2. The junction had 4 bases not matched to a gene; V was cut back by 3 bases and J by 4 bases. Germline loops: CDR1 SGHTA, CDR2 FQGTGA. The CDR3 runs to 16 residues. The CDR3 DNA reads TGTGCCAGCAGCTTTTTTAGCGGGAGGGGCACCGGGGAGCTGTTTTTT. This codes for CASSFFSGRGTGELFF.

This clone was recorded only once. V usage is TRBV3-1 (or the pseudogene TRBV3-2) and J usage is TRBJ2-2; TRBD1 aligns across 7 bases. V dropped 5 bases and J dropped 2; count of bases not matched to a gene: 2. The CDR3 sequence is 14 residues long. Germline CDR1 reads LGHDT; CDR2 reads YNNKEL (reference sequence). DNA for the CDR3: TGTGCCAGCAGCGGGACAGTCAACACCGGGGAGCTGTTTTTT. This codes for CASSGTVNTGELFF.

The rearrangement links TRBV6-5 to TRBJ2-1, with D perhaps TRBD2 (5 bases). The CDR3 sequence is 16 residues long. Germline V CDR1 and CDR2: MNHEY, SVGAGI. V lost 4 bases to trimming and J lost 7 bases, with 20 bases between them. The CDR3 protein is CASSSPYRGERNEQFF. The CDR3 coding sequence is TGTGCCAGCAGTTCCCCCTATCGGGGAGAGAGGAATGAGCAGTTCTTC.

V gene TRBV4-1 combines with J gene TRBJ2-1; D not certain. The V end lost 3 bases, the J end lost 0 bases, and 9 bases lay between the germline ends. The length of the CDR3 is 15 residues. The V gene's germline CDR1 is MGHRA and CDR2 YSYEKL. Here the CDR3 reads CASSQGRSSYNEQFF. The CDR3 DNA sequence: TGCGCCAGCAGCCAGGGTCGGAGCTCCTACAATGAGCAGTTCTTC.